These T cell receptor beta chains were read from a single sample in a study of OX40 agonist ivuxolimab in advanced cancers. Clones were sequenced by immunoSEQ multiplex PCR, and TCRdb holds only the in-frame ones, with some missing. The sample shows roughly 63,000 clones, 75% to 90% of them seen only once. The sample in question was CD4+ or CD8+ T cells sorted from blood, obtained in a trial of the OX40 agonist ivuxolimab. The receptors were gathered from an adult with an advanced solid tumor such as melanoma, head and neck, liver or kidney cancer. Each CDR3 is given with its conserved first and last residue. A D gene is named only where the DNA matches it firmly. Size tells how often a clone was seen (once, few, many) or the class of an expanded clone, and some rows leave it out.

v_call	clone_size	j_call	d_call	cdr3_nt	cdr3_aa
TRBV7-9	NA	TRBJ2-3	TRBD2	TGTGCCAGCCGGCCTAGCGGGGGGACAGATACGCAGTATTTT	CASRPSGGTDTQYF
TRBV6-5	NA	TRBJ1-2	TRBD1	TGTGCCAGCAGGACGACAGGGTACGATGGCTACACCTTC	CASRTTGYDGYTF
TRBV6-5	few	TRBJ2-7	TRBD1	TGTGCCAGCAGTTACCGGGACAGGGTTACCTACGAGCAGTACTTC	CASSYRDRVTYEQYF
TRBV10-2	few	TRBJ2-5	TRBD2	TGCGCCAGCAGTGATCGGCGGGGGGGCGCAGAGACCCAGTACTTC	CASSDRRGGAETQYF
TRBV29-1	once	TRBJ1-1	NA	TGCAGCGGCCACACCCCGAGGGAGACTGAAGCTTTCTTT	CSGHTPRETEAFF
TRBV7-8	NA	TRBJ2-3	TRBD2	TGTGCCAGCAGCTTATCGCTAGCGGGGGGCACAGATACGCAGTATTTT	CASSLSLAGGTDTQYF
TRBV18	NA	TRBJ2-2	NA	TGTGCCAGCTCACCCCAGAGTACCGGGGAGCTGTTTTTT	CASSPQSTGELFF
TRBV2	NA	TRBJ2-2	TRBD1	TGTGCCAGCACCCCAGGACAGGGGACCGGGGAGCTGTTTTTT	CASTPGQGTGELFF
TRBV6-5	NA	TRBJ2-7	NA	TGTGCCAGCAGTTACGCAGGACCTCTCTACGAGCAGTACTTC	CASSYAGPLYEQYF
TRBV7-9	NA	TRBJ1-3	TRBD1	TGTGCCAGCAGCCTCCGGGACAGGGGTTACGCGAGTGGAAACACCATATATTTT	CASSLRDRGYASGNTIYF
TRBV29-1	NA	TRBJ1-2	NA	TGCAGCGTTTGGGCCTCCAACTATGGCTACACCTTC	CSVWASNYGYTF
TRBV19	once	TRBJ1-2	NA	TGTGCCAGTAGTATACAAGCCCTGGGCGACTATGGCTACACCTTC	CASSIQALGDYGYTF
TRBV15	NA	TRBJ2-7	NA	TGTGCCACCAGCAGAGCAAACAGCGAGCAGTACTTC	CATSRANSEQYF
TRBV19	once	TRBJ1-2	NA	TGTGCCAGTAGTATAGGAGTCGGAAGGGGCCTCTATGGCTACACCTTC	CASSIGVGRGLYGYTF
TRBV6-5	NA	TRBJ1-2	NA	TGTGCCAGCAGCCCCGCTAACTATGGCTACACCTTC	CASSPANYGYTF
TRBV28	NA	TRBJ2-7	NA	TGTGCCAGCAGTTTACCGCGGACCCCCTACGAGCAGTACTTC	CASSLPRTPYEQYF
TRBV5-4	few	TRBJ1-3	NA	TGTGCCAGCAGCGACAGAACCTCTGGAAACACCATATATTTT	CASSDRTSGNTIYF
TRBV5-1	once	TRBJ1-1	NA	TGCGCCAGCAGCCCTAGCTCGGGCCTAACGAATCGAGCTTTCTTT	CASSPSSGLTNRAFF
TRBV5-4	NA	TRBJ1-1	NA	TGTGCCAGCAGCTGGGGACGGTCGAACACTGAAGCTTTCTTT	CASSWGRSNTEAFF
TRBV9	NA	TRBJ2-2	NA	TGTGCCAGCAGCGTAGCTACCAGCGGAGACAACACCGGGGAGCTGTTTTTT	CASSVATSGDNTGELFF
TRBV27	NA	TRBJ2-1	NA	TGTGCCAGCAGTTTATCCCCCCTAGTCCCCTCCTACAATGAGCAGTTCTTC	CASSLSPLVPSYNEQFF
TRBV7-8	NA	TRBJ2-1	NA	TGTGCCAGCAGCCTCCGGGACCGTGCCTACAATGAGCAGTTCTTC	CASSLRDRAYNEQFF
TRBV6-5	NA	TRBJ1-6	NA	TGTGCCAGCAGTTACAACGGGGCGAATAATTCACCCCTCCACTTT	CASSYNGANNSPLHF
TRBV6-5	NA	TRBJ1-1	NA	TGTGCCAGCAGGAGCGAGAACACTGAAGCTTTCTTT	CASRSENTEAFF
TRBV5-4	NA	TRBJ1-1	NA	TGTGCCAGCAGCTTGGTCCCCGTGGCCGAAGCTTTCTTT	CASSLVPVAEAFF
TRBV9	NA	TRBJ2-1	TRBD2	TGTGCCAGCAGCCCAGACCCTAGCGGGAGGGGGTACAATGAGCAGTTCTTC	CASSPDPSGRGYNEQFF
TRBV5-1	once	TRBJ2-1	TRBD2	TGCGCCAGCAGCTTGGGTCGGGTCCTAGCGGGAGAGCTGGGCCCGTTCTTC	CASSLGRVLAGELGPFF
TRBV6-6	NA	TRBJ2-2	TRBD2	TGTGCCAGCAGAATGGGCCTAGCGGGAGCCGGGGAGCTGTTTTTT	CASRMGLAGAGELFF
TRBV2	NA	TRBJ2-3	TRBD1	TGTGCCAGCAGAAACGGACAGGGGGCGATAAATACGCAGTATTTT	CASRNGQGAINTQYF
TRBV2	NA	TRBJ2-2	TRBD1	TGTGCCAGCAGAATCGGACAGGGGGGGAACACCGGGGAGCTGTTTTTT	CASRIGQGGNTGELFF
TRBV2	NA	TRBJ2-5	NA	TGTGCCAGCAGTGAGGGAGGAGAGACCCAGTACTTC	CASSEGGETQYF
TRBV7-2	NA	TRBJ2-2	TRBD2	TGTGCCAGCAGCTTAATGTTGGGACTAGCGGGGCCCTCGGCCGGGGAGCTGTTTTTT	CASSLMLGLAGPSAGELFF
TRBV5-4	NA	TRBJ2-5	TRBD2	TGTGCCAGCAGCTGGGCTAGCGGGGCCTTCGGGGAGACCCAGTACTTC	CASSWASGAFGETQYF
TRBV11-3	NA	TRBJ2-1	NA	TGTGCCAGCAGCTTAGAAGCGACCACGGGTGAGCAGTTCTTC	CASSLEATTGEQFF
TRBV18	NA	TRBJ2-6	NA	TGTGCCAGCTCACCAGGGGGCCCTGGGGCCAACGTCCTGACTTTC	CASSPGGPGANVLTF
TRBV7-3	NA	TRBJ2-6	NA	TGTGCCAGCAGCTTAACTGGGGATGGGGCCAACGTCCTGACTTTC	CASSLTGDGANVLTF
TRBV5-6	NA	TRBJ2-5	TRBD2	TGTGCCAGCAGCTTGGGTTTGGGACTAGCGCTTCAAGAGACCCAGTACTTC	CASSLGLGLALQETQYF
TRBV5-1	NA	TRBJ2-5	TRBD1	TGCGCCAGCAGCTTATCAGGGGGAGAGACCCAGTACTTC	CASSLSGGETQYF
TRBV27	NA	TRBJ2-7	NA	TGTGCCAGCGCAGTGGGAGAGACCTACGAGCAGTACTTC	CASAVGETYEQYF
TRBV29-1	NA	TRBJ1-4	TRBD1	TGCAGCGTTGGGGACAGGGGGCGTGAAAAACTGTTTTTT	CSVGDRGREKLFF
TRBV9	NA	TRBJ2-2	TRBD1	TGTGCCAGCCGATGGGACAGGAACACCGGGGAGCTGTTTTTT	CASRWDRNTGELFF
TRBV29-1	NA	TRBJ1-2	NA	TGCAGCGTTGAACCACCGGGGGTGGGCTACACCTTC	CSVEPPGVGYTF
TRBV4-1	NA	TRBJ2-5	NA	TGCGCCAGCAGCCTTTTTCGGGGGCAAGAGACCCAGTACTTC	CASSLFRGQETQYF
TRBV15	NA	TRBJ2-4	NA	TGTGCCACCTTAAAGGTCAGGGGAAATACGAACATTCAGTACTTC	CATLKVRGNTNIQYF
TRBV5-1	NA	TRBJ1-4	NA	TGCGCCAGCAGCACCGAAGCAACTAATGAAAAACTGTTTTTT	CASSTEATNEKLFF